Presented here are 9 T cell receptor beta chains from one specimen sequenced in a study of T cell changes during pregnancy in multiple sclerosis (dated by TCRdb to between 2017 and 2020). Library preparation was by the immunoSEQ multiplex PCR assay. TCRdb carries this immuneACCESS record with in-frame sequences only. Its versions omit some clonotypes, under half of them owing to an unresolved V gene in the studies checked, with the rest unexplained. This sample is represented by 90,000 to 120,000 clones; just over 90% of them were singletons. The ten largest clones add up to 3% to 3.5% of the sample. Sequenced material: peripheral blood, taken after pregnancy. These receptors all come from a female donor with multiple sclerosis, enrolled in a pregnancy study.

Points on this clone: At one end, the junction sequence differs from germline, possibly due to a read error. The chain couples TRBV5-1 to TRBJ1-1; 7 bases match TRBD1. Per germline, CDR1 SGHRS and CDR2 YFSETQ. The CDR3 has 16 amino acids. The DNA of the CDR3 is TGCGCCAGCAGCTTGTCACCGTTGACAGGGAACTCTGAAGCTTTCTTT. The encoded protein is CASSLSPLTGNSEAFF.

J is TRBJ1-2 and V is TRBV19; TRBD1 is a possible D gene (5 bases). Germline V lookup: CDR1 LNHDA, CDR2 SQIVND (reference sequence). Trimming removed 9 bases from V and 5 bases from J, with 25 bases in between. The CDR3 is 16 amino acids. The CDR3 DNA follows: TGTGCCAGCACTGGAACGGGGGAAAGGGCATCTTATGGCTACACCTTC. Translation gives CASTGTGERASYGYTF.

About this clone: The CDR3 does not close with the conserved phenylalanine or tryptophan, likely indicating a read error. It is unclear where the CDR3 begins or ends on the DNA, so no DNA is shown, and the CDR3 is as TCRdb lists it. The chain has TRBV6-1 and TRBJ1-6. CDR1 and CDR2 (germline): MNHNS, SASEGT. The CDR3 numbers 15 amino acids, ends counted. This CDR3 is CASLRAGKIFGWAQS.

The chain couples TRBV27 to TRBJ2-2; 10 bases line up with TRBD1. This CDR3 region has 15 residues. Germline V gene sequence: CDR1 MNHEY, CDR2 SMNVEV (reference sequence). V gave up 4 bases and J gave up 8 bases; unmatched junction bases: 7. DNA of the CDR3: TGTGCCAGCAGTTCTCCGGGACAGGGGCTGGGGGAGCTGTTTTTT. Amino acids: CASSSPGQGLGELFF.

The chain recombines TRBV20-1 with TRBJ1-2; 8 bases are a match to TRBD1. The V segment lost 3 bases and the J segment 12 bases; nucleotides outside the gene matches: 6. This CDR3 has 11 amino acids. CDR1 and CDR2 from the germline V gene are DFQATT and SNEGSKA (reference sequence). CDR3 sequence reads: CSARPGGQNTF. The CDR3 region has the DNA TGCAGTGCTAGGCCAGGGGGCCAAAACACCTTC.

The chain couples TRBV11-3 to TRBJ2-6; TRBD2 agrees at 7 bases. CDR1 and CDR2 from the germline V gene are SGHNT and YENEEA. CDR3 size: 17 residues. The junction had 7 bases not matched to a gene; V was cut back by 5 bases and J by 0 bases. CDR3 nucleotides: TGTGCCAGCAGCCCTGGGGGGGGTTCCTCTGGGGCCAACGTCCTGACTTTC. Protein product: CASSPGGGSSGANVLTF.

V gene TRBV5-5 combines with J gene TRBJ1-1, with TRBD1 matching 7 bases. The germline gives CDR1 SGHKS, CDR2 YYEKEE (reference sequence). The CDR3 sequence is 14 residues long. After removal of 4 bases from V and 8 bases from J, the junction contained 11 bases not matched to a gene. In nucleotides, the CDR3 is TGTGCCAGCAGCGTTTCCGGGACAGACTACGAAGCTTTCTTT. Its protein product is CASSVSGTDYEAFF. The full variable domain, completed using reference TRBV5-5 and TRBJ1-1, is DAGVTQSPTHLIKTRGQQVTLRCSPISGHKSVSWYQQVLGQGPQFIFQYYEKEERGRGNFPDRFSARQFPNYSSELNVNALLLGDSALYLCASSVSGTDYEAFFGQGTRLTVV.

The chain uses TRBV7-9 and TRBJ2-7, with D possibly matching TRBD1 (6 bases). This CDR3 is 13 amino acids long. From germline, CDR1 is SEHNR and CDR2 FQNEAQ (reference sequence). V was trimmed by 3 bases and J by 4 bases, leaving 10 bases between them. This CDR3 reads CASSFGGSYEQYF. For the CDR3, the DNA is TGTGCCAGCAGCTTTGGGGGCTCGTACGAGCAGTACTTC.

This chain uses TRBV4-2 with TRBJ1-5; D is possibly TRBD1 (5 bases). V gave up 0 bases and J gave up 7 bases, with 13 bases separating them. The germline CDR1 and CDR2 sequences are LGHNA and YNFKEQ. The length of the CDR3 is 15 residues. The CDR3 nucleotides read TGTGCCAGCAGCCAAGAGGCCGATCAGGGCCAGCCCCAGCATTTT. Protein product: CASSQEADQGQPQHF.